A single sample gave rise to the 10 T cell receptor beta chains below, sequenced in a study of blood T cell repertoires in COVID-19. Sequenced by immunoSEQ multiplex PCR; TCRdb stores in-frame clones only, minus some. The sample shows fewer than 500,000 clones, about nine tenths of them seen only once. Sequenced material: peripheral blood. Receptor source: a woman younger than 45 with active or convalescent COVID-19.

CDR3 coding DNA: TGTGCCAGCAGCAAAGGGAGGGTGGGAAATGGCTACACCTTC. This gives the protein CASSKGRVGNGYTF. The chain links TRBV21-1 to TRBJ1-2. TRBV21-1 is recorded as a pseudogene. CDR3 length: 14 residues.

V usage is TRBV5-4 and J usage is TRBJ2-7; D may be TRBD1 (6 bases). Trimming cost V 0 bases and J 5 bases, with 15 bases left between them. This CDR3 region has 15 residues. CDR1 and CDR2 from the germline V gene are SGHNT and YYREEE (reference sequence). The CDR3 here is CASSLAGRGSDEQYF. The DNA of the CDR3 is TGTGCCAGCAGCTTGGCCGGCAGGGGTAGTGACGAGCAGTACTTC.

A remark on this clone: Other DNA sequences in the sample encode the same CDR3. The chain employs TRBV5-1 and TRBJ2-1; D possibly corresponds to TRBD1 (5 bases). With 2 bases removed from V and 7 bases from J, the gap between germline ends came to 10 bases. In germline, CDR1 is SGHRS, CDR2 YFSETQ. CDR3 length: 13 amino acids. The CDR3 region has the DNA TGCGCCAGCAGCTTAGGGGCTTTGAATGAGCAGTTCTTC. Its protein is CASSLGALNEQFF.

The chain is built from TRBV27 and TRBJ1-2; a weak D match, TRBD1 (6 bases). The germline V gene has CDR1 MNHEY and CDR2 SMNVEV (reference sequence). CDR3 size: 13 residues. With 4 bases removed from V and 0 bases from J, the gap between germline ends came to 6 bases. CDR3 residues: CASSWTANYGYTF. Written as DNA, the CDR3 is TGTGCCAGCAGTTGGACAGCTAACTATGGCTACACCTTC.

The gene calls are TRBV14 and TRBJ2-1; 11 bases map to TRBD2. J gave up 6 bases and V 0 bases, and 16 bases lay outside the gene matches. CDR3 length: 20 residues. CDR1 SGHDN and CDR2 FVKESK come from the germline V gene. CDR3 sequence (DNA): TGTGCCAGCAGCCAAGATCGATGGGTAGCGGGAGGGCCGGAATTCAATGAGCAGTTCTTC. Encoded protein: CASSQDRWVAGGPEFNEQFF.

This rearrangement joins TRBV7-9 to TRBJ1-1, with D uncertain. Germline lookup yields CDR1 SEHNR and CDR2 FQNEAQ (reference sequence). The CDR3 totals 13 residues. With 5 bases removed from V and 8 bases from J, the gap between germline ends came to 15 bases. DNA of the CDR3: TGTGCCAGCAGCCCTCCGGGGTCCCCCGAAGCTTTCTTT. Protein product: CASSPPGSPEAFF. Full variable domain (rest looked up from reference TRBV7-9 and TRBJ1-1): DTGVSQNPRHKITKRGQNVTFRCDPISEHNRLYWYRQTLGQGPEFLTYFQNEAQLEKSRLLSDRFSAERPKGSFSTLEIQRTEQGDSAMYLCASSPPGSPEAFFGQGTRLTVV.

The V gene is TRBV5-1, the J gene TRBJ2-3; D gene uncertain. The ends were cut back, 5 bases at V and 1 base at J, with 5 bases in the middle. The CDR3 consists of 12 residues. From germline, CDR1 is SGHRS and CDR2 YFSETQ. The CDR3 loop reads CASSTGTDTQYF. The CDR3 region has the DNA TGCGCCAGCAGTACGGGCACAGATACGCAGTATTTT. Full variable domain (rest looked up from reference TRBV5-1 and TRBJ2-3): KAGVTQTPRYLIKTRGQQVTLSCSPISGHRSVSWYQQTPGQGLQFLFEYFSETQRNKGNFPGRFSGRQFSNSRSEMNVSTLELGDSALYLCASSTGTDTQYFGPGTRLTVL.

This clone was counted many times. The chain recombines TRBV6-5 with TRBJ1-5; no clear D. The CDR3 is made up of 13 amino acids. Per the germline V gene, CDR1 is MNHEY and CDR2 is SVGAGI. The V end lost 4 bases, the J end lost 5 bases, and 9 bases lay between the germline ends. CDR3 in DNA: TGTGCCAGCAGTTCCAGGAAGGATCAGCCCCAGCATTTT. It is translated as CASSSRKDQPQHF.

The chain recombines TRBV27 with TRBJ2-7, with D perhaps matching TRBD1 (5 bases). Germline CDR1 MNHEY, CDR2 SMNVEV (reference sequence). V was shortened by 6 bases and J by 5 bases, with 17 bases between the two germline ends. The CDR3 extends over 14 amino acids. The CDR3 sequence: CASSPEPRVHEQYF. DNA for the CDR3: TGTGCCAGCAGCCCTGAACCCAGGGTCCACGAGCAGTACTTC.

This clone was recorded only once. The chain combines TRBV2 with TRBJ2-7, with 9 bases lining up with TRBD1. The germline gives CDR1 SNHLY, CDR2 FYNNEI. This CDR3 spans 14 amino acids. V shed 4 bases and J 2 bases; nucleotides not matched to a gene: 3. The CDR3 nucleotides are TGTGCCAGCAGTGTTGGGACAGGGACCTACGAGCAGTACTTC. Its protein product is CASSVGTGTYEQYF.